The 17 T cell receptor beta chains below were found in one sample sequenced in a study of pediatric ulcerative colitis. The data were produced by immunoSEQ multiplex PCR, yet TCRdb's version contains in-frame clones alone and is incomplete. This table has about 64,000 clones, around 80% appearing once. Sequenced input: blood. These receptors all stem from a boy aged 10-17 years with moderate ulcerative colitis.

The chain recombines TRBV23-1 with TRBJ2-7, with unresolved D. TRBV23-1 is an ORF, with its function uncertain. The V end lost 0 bases, the J end lost 3 bases, and 12 bases lay between the germline ends. The CDR3 length is 15 residues. The CDR3 DNA reads as TGCGCCAGCAGTCAATCCCCCAGGTCGCGCTACGAGCAGTACTTC. Protein: CASSQSPRSRYEQYF.

The chain uses TRBV2 and TRBJ2-7; no clear D. Trimming cost V 6 bases and J 9 bases, with 18 bases left between them. CDR1 is SNHLY and CDR2 is FYNNEI in the germline V gene. CDR3 size: 13 residues. DNA of the CDR3: TGTGCCAGCAGCAACTCATTCTGGCTAGGGCAGTACTTC. Amino acids: CASSNSFWLGQYF.

The rearrangement uses TRBV5-8 and TRBJ1-1; D not resolved. Germline assignment: CDR1 SGHTS and CDR2 YDEGEE. This CDR3 contains 12 residues. With 3 bases removed from V and 4 bases from J, the gap between germline ends came to 7 bases. The CDR3 spells CASSSTSTEAFF. Written as DNA, the CDR3 is TGTGCCAGCAGCTCCACCTCCACTGAAGCTTTCTTT.

This clone was found a few times. The DNA of the CDR3 is TGTGCCGCAACCGAGGGGATGGACACTGAAGCTTTCTTT. Translating it yields CAATEGMDTEAFF. The V call is TRBV15, the J call TRBJ1-1, with a tentative D call TRBD1 (5 bases). From germline, CDR1 is LNHNV and CDR2 YYDKDF (reference sequence). The CDR3 is made up of 13 amino acids. The V end lost 11 bases, the J end lost 3 bases, and 16 bases lay between the germline ends.

This chain uses TRBV7-9 with TRBJ1-1, with no clear D. Germline assignment: CDR1 SEHNR and CDR2 FQNEAQ (reference sequence). V was pared by 2 bases and J by 6 bases, with 16 bases between. This CDR3 is built from 15 residues. In nucleotides, the CDR3 is TGTGCCAGCAGCTTATATATCTCGATCGGGGCTGAAGCTTTCTTT. As protein: CASSLYISIGAEAFF.

The chain uses TRBV7-9 and TRBJ1-2; D is possibly TRBD1 (5 bases). V was shortened by 5 bases and J by 1 base, with 14 bases between the two germline ends. Germline-derived CDR1 and CDR2 are SEHNR and FQNEAQ (reference sequence). The CDR3 contains 15 residues. CDR3 amino acids: CASSPPLGGNYGYTF. The CDR3 bases are TGTGCCAGCAGCCCGCCCCTGGGGGGTAACTATGGCTACACCTTC.

The chain has TRBV9 and TRBJ2-7; possible D gene TRBD2, 6 bases. This CDR3 comprises 13 residues. The germline V gene encodes CDR1 SGDLS and CDR2 YYNGEE. V lost 0 bases, J lost 6 bases, and 10 bases lay in between. CDR3 loop: CASSVAGGSEQYF. CDR3 nucleotides: TGTGCCAGCAGCGTAGCTGGGGGGTCCGAGCAGTACTTC. Drawing the rest from reference TRBV9 and TRBJ2-7, the complete variable domain is DSGVTQTPKHLITATGQRVTLRCSPRSGDLSVYWYQQSLDQGLQFLIQYYNGEERAKGNILERFSAQQFPDLHSELNLSSLELGDSALYFCASSVAGGSEQYFGPGTRLTVT.

There are a few counts of this clone. The CDR3 DNA is TGCGCCAGCAGCGACGGACAGGGGGCAGCCTACGAGCAGTACTTC. Translating it yields CASSDGQGAAYEQYF. This chain joins TRBV5-1 and TRBJ2-7; 11 nucleotides align to TRBD1. Trimming at V came to 4 bases and at J to 2 bases, leaving 5 bases not matched to a gene. The CDR3 is made up of 15 amino acids. From germline, CDR1 is SGHRS and CDR2 YFSETQ.

CDR3 amino acids: CASSTRDPRTDTQYF. Written as DNA, the CDR3 is TGTGCCAGCAGTACCCGGGACCCCAGGACAGATACGCAGTATTTT. The chain is built from TRBV6-6 and TRBJ2-3; D is possibly TRBD1 or TRBD2 (5 bases each). The V and J ends lost 5 bases and 3 bases respectively, with 15 bases between them. The CDR3 sequence is 15 residues long. From germline, CDR1 is MNHNY and CDR2 SVGAGI (reference sequence).

J is TRBJ2-1 and V is TRBV7-8; TRBD2 matches at 12 bases. CDR1 SGHVS and CDR2 FQNEAQ come from the germline V gene. The J segment lost 11 bases and the V segment lost 5 bases, leaving 16 bases of the junction unmatched. The CDR3 has 17 residues. The DNA of the CDR3 is TGTGCCAGCAGCCCGAAGGCTAGCGGGGGGGCCTTGGGTAAGCAGTTCTTC. Translating gives CASSPKASGGALGKQFF.

The chain links TRBV15 to TRBJ1-1, with D unclear. This CDR3 has 16 amino acids. From germline, CDR1 is LNHNV and CDR2 YYDKDF (reference sequence). V was cut by 0 bases and J by 11 bases, with 22 bases left in between. CDR3 in amino acids: CATSRDPGRRSEMAFF. For the CDR3, the DNA is TGTGCCACCAGCAGAGATCCGGGCCGACGTAGCGAGATGGCTTTCTTT.

The rearrangement uses TRBV30 and TRBJ2-2, with TRBD2 as a possible D gene (5 bases). This CDR3 contains 14 residues. Looked up from germline, CDR1 is GTSNPN and CDR2 is SVGIG (reference sequence). V was trimmed by 3 bases and J by 1 base, leaving 9 bases between them. CDR3 sequence: CAWRVTRNTGELFF. The CDR3 DNA reads TGTGCCTGGAGGGTTACTAGGAACACCGGGGAGCTGTTTTTT. Using reference TRBV30 and TRBJ2-2 for the parts outside the CDR3, the full variable domain is SQTIHQWPATLVQPVGSPLSLECTVEGTSNPNLYWYRQAAGRGLQLLFYSVGIGQISSEVPQNLSASRPQDRQFILSSKKLLLSDSGFYLCAWRVTRNTGELFFGEGSRLTVL.

The rearrangement links TRBV6-1 to TRBJ1-1; 7 positions agree with TRBD1. The V segment lost 4 bases and the J segment 4 bases; nucleotides outside the gene matches: 6. CDR3 size: 14 residues. The V gene's germline CDR1 is MNHNS and CDR2 SASEGT. The CDR3 loop is CASSAKTGSTEAFF. DNA for the CDR3: TGTGCCAGCAGTGCGAAGACAGGGAGCACTGAAGCTTTCTTT.

The chain combines TRBV7-4 with TRBJ2-7; TRBD1 matches 7 bases. The germline V gene encodes CDR1 SGHVT and CDR2 SQSDAQ. This CDR3 spans 16 amino acids. Trimming at V came to 3 bases and at J to 6 bases, leaving 14 bases not matched to a gene. CDR3 sequence (DNA): TGTGCCAGCAGCTTCATCCTTGCGACAGGGCTTGGCGAGCAGTACTTC. Translated: CASSFILATGLGEQYF. Full variable domain (rest looked up from reference TRBV7-4 and TRBJ2-7): GAGVSQSPRYKVAKRGRDVALRCDSISGHVTLYWYRQTLGQGSEVLTYSQSDAQRDKSGRPSGRFSAERPERSVSTLKIQRTEQGDSAVYLCASSFILATGLGEQYFGPGTRLTVT.

The chain is built from TRBV9 and TRBJ1-6; D remains unclear. The CDR3 consists of 16 residues. Germline assignment: CDR1 SGDLS and CDR2 YYNGEE. The ends were cut back, 0 bases at V and 1 base at J, with 8 bases in the middle. The CDR3 reads CASSVGPESYNSPLHF. The CDR3 bases are TGTGCCAGCAGCGTAGGCCCGGAGTCCTATAATTCACCCCTCCACTTT.

This chain connects TRBV9 to TRBJ1-2, with unresolved D. V lost 3 bases and J 0 bases, leaving 18 bases between the germline ends. This CDR3 is built from 17 residues. CDR1 and CDR2 (germline): SGDLS, YYNGEE. In DNA, the CDR3 is TGTGCCAGCAGCGCCGACCCGGACGGCGCCCCTAACTATGGCTACACCTTC. Amino acids: CASSADPDGAPNYGYTF.

V usage is TRBV5-4 and J usage is TRBJ2-5; TRBD1 matches 8 bases. CDR3 length: 16 residues. V lost 0 bases, J lost 5 bases, and 9 bases stayed unmatched. Germline V gene lookup returns CDR1 SGHNT and CDR2 YYREEE (reference sequence). DNA of the CDR3: TGTGCCAGCAGCTTGGCCTTTTCAGGGGGCGGGGAGACCCAGTACTTC. Its translation is CASSLAFSGGGETQYF.